The rows below give T cell receptor beta chains drawn from one sample of a study of T cell responses to AZD1222 COVID-19 vaccine. Measured with immunoSEQ multiplex PCR; TCRdb has only the in-frame clones, and not every one. The sample holds 150,000 or so clones; about 93% are singletons and the top ten take about 5.1%. The sequencing here drew on peripheral blood, taken on day 0 of AZD1222 vaccination. The receptors come from an adult in good health. Both conserved end residues are part of each CDR3. Each record gives: J gene, D gene, V gene, clone size, CDR3 protein, CDR3 DNA. D genes are given only for firm matches. Part of the rows lack a size; the others show once, few, many or a class for expanded clones.

j_call: TRBJ2-1
d_call: TRBD1
v_call: TRBV10-3
clone_size: -
cdr3_aa: CAIRDDRGLYNEQFF
cdr3_nt: TGTGCCATCAGAGATGACAGGGGCCTATACAATGAGCAGTTCTTC

j_call: TRBJ2-2
d_call: TRBD2
v_call: TRBV27
clone_size: -
cdr3_aa: CASWGGYTGELFF
cdr3_nt: TGTGCCAGTTGGGGGGGATACACCGGGGAGCTGTTTTTT

j_call: TRBJ2-7
d_call: -
v_call: TRBV7-8
clone_size: -
cdr3_aa: CASSLRGPGDYEQYF
cdr3_nt: TGTGCCAGCAGCTTGCGTGGCCCGGGGGACTACGAGCAGTACTTC

j_call: TRBJ1-5
d_call: -
v_call: TRBV27
clone_size: -
cdr3_aa: CASSFGGVSQPQHF
cdr3_nt: TGTGCCAGCAGTTTTGGGGGAGTTAGTCAGCCCCAGCATTTT

j_call: TRBJ1-3
d_call: -
v_call: TRBV7-9
clone_size: -
cdr3_aa: CAAREGRGGNTIYF
cdr3_nt: TGTGCCGCCCGAGAGGGCAGGGGTGGAAACACCATATATTTT

j_call: TRBJ1-4
d_call: -
v_call: TRBV4-1
clone_size: -
cdr3_aa: CASSQGTATNEKLFF
cdr3_nt: TGCGCCAGCAGCCAAGGGACAGCCACTAATGAAAAACTGTTTTTT

j_call: TRBJ1-1
d_call: -
v_call: TRBV9
clone_size: -
cdr3_aa: CASSVTGLNTEAFF
cdr3_nt: TGTGCCAGCAGCGTGACAGGTTTGAACACTGAAGCTTTCTTT

j_call: TRBJ1-6
d_call: -
v_call: TRBV6-4
clone_size: -
cdr3_aa: CASRPGQNSPLHF
cdr3_nt: TGTGCCAGCAGACCAGGGCAAAATTCACCCCTCCACTTT

j_call: TRBJ2-3
d_call: -
v_call: TRBV4-1
clone_size: -
cdr3_aa: CASSQVGLDTQYF
cdr3_nt: TGCGCCAGCAGCCAAGTAGGGTTGGATACGCAGTATTTT

j_call: TRBJ2-1
d_call: -
v_call: TRBV18
clone_size: -
cdr3_aa: CASSPDSGPYNEQFF
cdr3_nt: TGTGCCAGCTCACCCGATTCCGGCCCCTACAATGAGCAGTTCTTC

j_call: TRBJ2-5
d_call: TRBD1
v_call: TRBV18
clone_size: once
cdr3_aa: CATSGTGAQETQYF
cdr3_nt: TGTGCCACCTCCGGGACAGGGGCCCAAGAGACCCAGTACTTC

j_call: TRBJ1-5
d_call: -
v_call: TRBV4-1
clone_size: -
cdr3_aa: CASSHGGQGRGQPQHF
cdr3_nt: TGCGCCAGCAGCCACGGGGGCCAGGGGAGGGGACAGCCCCAGCATTTT

j_call: TRBJ2-1
d_call: TRBD2
v_call: TRBV5-1
clone_size: once
cdr3_aa: CASSLTSGAFNEQFF
cdr3_nt: TGCGCCAGCAGCCTGACTAGCGGGGCCTTTAATGAGCAGTTCTTC

j_call: TRBJ1-2
d_call: -
v_call: TRBV6-5
clone_size: -
cdr3_aa: CASRAPGDFGYTF
cdr3_nt: TGTGCCAGCAGGGCCCCAGGGGACTTTGGCTACACCTTC

j_call: TRBJ1-2
d_call: -
v_call: TRBV4-1
clone_size: -
cdr3_aa: CASSQGLQGKHGYTF
cdr3_nt: TGCGCCAGCAGCCAAGGTCTACAGGGAAAACATGGCTACACCTTC

j_call: TRBJ2-1
d_call: TRBD2
v_call: TRBV9
clone_size: -
cdr3_aa: CASSSRGGRTSYNEQFF
cdr3_nt: TGTGCCAGCAGCTCCCGGGGTGGTAGGACTAGCTACAATGAGCAGTTCTTC

j_call: TRBJ2-7
d_call: TRBD1
v_call: TRBV9
clone_size: -
cdr3_aa: CASSVRGTGIDEQYF
cdr3_nt: TGTGCCAGCAGCGTAAGAGGGACAGGGATTGACGAGCAGTACTTC

j_call: TRBJ1-1
d_call: TRBD1
v_call: TRBV6-1
clone_size: -
cdr3_aa: CASSEALDRRDTEAFF
cdr3_nt: TGTGCCAGCAGTGAAGCCTTGGACAGGCGGGACACTGAAGCTTTCTTT

j_call: TRBJ1-1
d_call: -
v_call: TRBV20-1
clone_size: -
cdr3_aa: CSARDRNEAFF
cdr3_nt: TGCAGTGCTAGAGATAGGAATGAAGCTTTCTTT

j_call: TRBJ2-7
d_call: -
v_call: TRBV5-6
clone_size: -
cdr3_aa: CASSRKFLGQYF
cdr3_nt: TGTGCCAGCAGCCGGAAGTTCCTAGGGCAGTACTTC

j_call: TRBJ2-3
d_call: -
v_call: TRBV5-1
clone_size: -
cdr3_aa: CASSLPSGSSTTDTQYF
cdr3_nt: TGCGCCAGCAGCTTGCCCAGCGGAAGTTCTACGACAGATACGCAGTATTTT

j_call: TRBJ2-1
d_call: -
v_call: TRBV7-3
clone_size: -
cdr3_aa: CASSSQGGRGNEQFF
cdr3_nt: TGTGCCAGCAGCTCGCAAGGGGGGCGCGGGAATGAGCAGTTCTTC

j_call: TRBJ2-7
d_call: -
v_call: TRBV19
clone_size: once
cdr3_aa: CASSIRGGVGYEQYF
cdr3_nt: TGTGCCAGTAGTATCAGAGGAGGGGTAGGGTACGAGCAGTACTTC

j_call: TRBJ2-7
d_call: -
v_call: TRBV5-1
clone_size: -
cdr3_aa: CASSSDIPYEQYF
cdr3_nt: TGCGCCAGCAGCTCCGACATCCCCTACGAGCAGTACTTC

j_call: TRBJ2-5
d_call: TRBD2
v_call: TRBV3-1/TRBV3-2
clone_size: -
cdr3_aa: CASSQRLGGDGVEETQYF
cdr3_nt: TGTGCCAGCAGCCAGAGACTGGGGGGGGATGGTGTTGAAGAGACCCAGTACTTC

j_call: TRBJ2-2
d_call: TRBD2
v_call: TRBV10-3
clone_size: -
cdr3_aa: CAISHGGEGAGELFF
cdr3_nt: TGTGCCATCAGTCATGGGGGGGAAGGGGCCGGGGAGCTGTTTTTT

j_call: TRBJ2-7
d_call: -
v_call: TRBV5-4
clone_size: -
cdr3_aa: CASSLGTPGEQYF
cdr3_nt: TGTGCCAGCAGCTTGGGGACTCCGGGGGAGCAGTACTTC

j_call: TRBJ2-7
d_call: -
v_call: TRBV29-1
clone_size: -
cdr3_aa: CSVAPETYEQYF
cdr3_nt: TGCAGCGTTGCCCCTGAGACCTACGAGCAGTACTTC

j_call: TRBJ1-2
d_call: -
v_call: TRBV2
clone_size: -
cdr3_aa: CASSARDGGWRGYTF
cdr3_nt: TGTGCCAGCAGTGCTCGGGACGGGGGATGGAGAGGCTACACCTTC

j_call: TRBJ2-7
d_call: -
v_call: TRBV7-8
clone_size: -
cdr3_aa: CASSRRDTVGKQYF
cdr3_nt: TGTGCCAGCAGCCGCAGGGACACGGTAGGAAAGCAGTACTTC

j_call: TRBJ2-2
d_call: -
v_call: TRBV30
clone_size: -
cdr3_aa: CAWTGTGELFF
cdr3_nt: TGTGCCTGGACGGGGACCGGGGAGCTGTTTTTT

j_call: TRBJ2-3
d_call: TRBD2
v_call: TRBV7-9
clone_size: -
cdr3_aa: CASSFSGRTDTQYF
cdr3_nt: TGTGCCAGCAGCTTTAGCGGGAGAACAGATACGCAGTATTTT

j_call: TRBJ2-7
d_call: -
v_call: TRBV18
clone_size: -
cdr3_aa: CASSPPLAGLEQYF
cdr3_nt: TGTGCCAGCTCACCACCTTTGGCCGGGCTCGAGCAGTACTTC

j_call: TRBJ2-5
d_call: TRBD1
v_call: TRBV7-8
clone_size: -
cdr3_aa: CASIPKRTGHRETQYF
cdr3_nt: TGTGCCAGCATCCCGAAGCGGACAGGGCATCGAGAGACCCAGTACTTC

j_call: TRBJ1-2
d_call: -
v_call: TRBV7-6
clone_size: -
cdr3_aa: CASSTSGSLLRGTNYGYTF
cdr3_nt: TGTGCCAGCAGCACCTCAGGATCGCTTTTGAGGGGTACTAACTATGGCTACACCTTC

j_call: TRBJ2-1
d_call: -
v_call: TRBV5-1
clone_size: -
cdr3_aa: CASSSYNEQFF
cdr3_nt: TGCGCCAGCAGCTCGTACAATGAGCAGTTCTTC

j_call: TRBJ1-1
d_call: -
v_call: TRBV5-4
clone_size: once
cdr3_aa: CASSLDRYTEAFF
cdr3_nt: TGTGCCAGCAGCTTGGACAGATACACTGAAGCTTTCTTT

j_call: TRBJ2-1
d_call: -
v_call: TRBV7-9
clone_size: -
cdr3_aa: CASSLAITEWPYNEQFF
cdr3_nt: TGTGCCAGCAGCTTAGCGATCACAGAGTGGCCCTACAATGAGCAGTTCTTC

j_call: TRBJ2-5
d_call: TRBD1
v_call: TRBV10-3
clone_size: -
cdr3_aa: CAISAGQGTETQYF
cdr3_nt: TGTGCCATCAGTGCGGGACAGGGGACGGAGACCCAGTACTTC

j_call: TRBJ1-1
d_call: -
v_call: TRBV29-1
clone_size: -
cdr3_aa: CSVQVRVLTEAFF
cdr3_nt: TGCAGCGTACAGGTCCGGGTTTTAACTGAAGCTTTCTTT

j_call: TRBJ2-1
d_call: -
v_call: TRBV3-1/TRBV3-2
clone_size: -
cdr3_aa: CASSYSRHEQFF
cdr3_nt: TGTGCCAGCAGCTACTCTCGCCATGAGCAGTTCTTC

j_call: TRBJ1-3
d_call: -
v_call: TRBV6-1
clone_size: -
cdr3_aa: CASSGGAIPTGNTIYF
cdr3_nt: TGTGCCAGCAGTGGGGGGGCTATCCCCACTGGAAACACCATATATTTT

j_call: TRBJ2-7
d_call: -
v_call: TRBV5-1
clone_size: -
cdr3_aa: CASSPVVGASYEQYF
cdr3_nt: TGCGCCAGCAGCCCTGTAGTAGGGGCATCCTACGAGCAGTACTTC

j_call: TRBJ2-3
d_call: TRBD2
v_call: TRBV28
clone_size: -
cdr3_aa: CASSLFPQLARGTDTQYF
cdr3_nt: TGTGCCAGCAGTTTATTTCCCCAACTAGCGAGAGGCACAGATACGCAGTATTTT

j_call: TRBJ2-2
d_call: -
v_call: TRBV3-1/TRBV3-2
clone_size: -
cdr3_aa: CASSPPTGEDTGELFF
cdr3_nt: TGTGCCAGCAGTCCCCCTACAGGGGAGGACACCGGGGAGCTGTTTTTT

j_call: TRBJ2-7
d_call: TRBD1
v_call: TRBV5-1
clone_size: -
cdr3_aa: CASSFPGPGTGYSYEQYF
cdr3_nt: TGCGCCAGCAGTTTTCCTGGACCCGGGACAGGCTACTCCTACGAGCAGTACTTC

j_call: TRBJ2-5
d_call: -
v_call: TRBV6-5
clone_size: -
cdr3_aa: CASSLGPEETQYF
cdr3_nt: TGTGCCAGCAGTTTAGGTCCGGAAGAGACCCAGTACTTC

j_call: TRBJ2-2
d_call: TRBD1
v_call: TRBV11-2
clone_size: -
cdr3_aa: CASSLRQGGTGELFF
cdr3_nt: TGTGCCAGCAGCTTACGACAGGGGGGGACCGGGGAGCTGTTTTTT

j_call: TRBJ2-3
d_call: -
v_call: TRBV28
clone_size: -
cdr3_aa: CASSLLGEHSTDTQYF
cdr3_nt: TGTGCCAGCAGTTTGTTGGGGGAGCACAGCACAGATACGCAGTATTTT

j_call: TRBJ2-1
d_call: -
v_call: TRBV30
clone_size: -
cdr3_aa: CALVIQGRDEQFF
cdr3_nt: TGTGCCCTGGTGATACAGGGGAGGGATGAGCAGTTCTTC

j_call: TRBJ2-2
d_call: -
v_call: TRBV19
clone_size: -
cdr3_aa: CASSIDQGAGELFF
cdr3_nt: TGTGCCAGTAGTATAGATCAGGGAGCCGGGGAGCTGTTTTTT

j_call: TRBJ1-1
d_call: -
v_call: TRBV5-4
clone_size: -
cdr3_aa: CASSLRLNTEAFF
cdr3_nt: TGTGCCAGCAGCTTGCGTCTGAACACTGAAGCTTTCTTT

j_call: TRBJ1-1
d_call: -
v_call: TRBV7-9
clone_size: -
cdr3_aa: CASSLYRENTEAFF
cdr3_nt: TGTGCCAGCAGCCTCTACAGGGAGAACACTGAAGCTTTCTTT

j_call: TRBJ2-4
d_call: -
v_call: TRBV23-1
clone_size: -
cdr3_aa: CASTPLECPKNIQYF
cdr3_nt: TGCGCCAGCACCCCTTTAGAGTGCCCCAAAAACATTCAGTACTTC